Following are 29 T cell receptor beta chains from one sample sequenced in a study of immune heterogeneity within non-small cell lung tumors (dated by TCRdb to the late 2010s). Sequencing relied on a HiSeq X Ten. The TCR beta CDR3 region was amplified with a multiplex PCR system whose first round of about 11 cycles used 32 V-gene forward primers and 13 J-gene reverse primers. The raw public reads went through TCRdb reprocessing: fastp at Q25, MiXCR clone calling, in-frame beta chains kept. Rows are unified per CDR3 protein, each entry keeping the most common DNA and genes. This sample lists around 10,000 distinct CDR3 sequences; roughly 29% were detected once. Clones ranked in the top ten supply roughly 8.1% of the sample. Genomic DNA was extracted from bulk tumor tissue and used as the TCR template, and 600 ng gDNA was amplified per sample. During surgery, multiple biopsies were taken from each primary tumor and placed as far apart as possible within the tumor mass. The study cohort was described as untreated, and patients were newly diagnosed NSCLC cases undergoing curative surgery.

Sequencing was done on a sample of lung tumor tissue. These TCRs come from a woman aged 60-75 years with non-small cell lung cancer.

By sample share, this clonotype is medium-sized. The gene calls are TRBV28 and TRBJ1-2, with a weak D call TRBD1 (6 bases). CDR1 MDHEN and CDR2 SYDVKM come from the germline V gene. The CDR3 is 15 residues long. Trimming took off 3 bases at V and 8 bases at J, with 19 bases between the two ends. Here the CDR3 DNA reads TGTGCCAGCAGTTTGGCCCAGGGGCGCGCGAGGGGCTACACCTTC. Its protein product is CASSLAQGRARGYTF.

Details on this clonotype: A read error is possible here, since a much larger clone lies one base away. The rearrangement uses TRBV20-1 and TRBJ1-2, with D uncertain. Per the germline V gene, CDR1 is DFQATT and CDR2 is SNEGSKA (reference sequence). The CDR3 contains 8 residues. CDR3 region: CIGYGYTF. In DNA, the CDR3 is TGCATTGGCTATGGCTACACCTTC.

This clonotype was picked up many times. The chain has TRBV20-1 and TRBJ2-1; no firm D call. The V gene's germline CDR1 is DFQATT and CDR2 SNEGSKA (reference sequence). The CDR3 sequence is 13 residues long. Trimming pared 1 base from V and 6 bases from J, leaving 10 bases between. The CDR3 coding sequence is TGCAGTGCTAGAGGGCAGAAACTCAATGAGCAGTTCTTC. Translated, it gives CSARGQKLNEQFF.

This chain links TRBV6-2 or TRBV6-3 with TRBJ1-1; TRBD1 might be the D (6 bases). V lost 5 bases, J lost 5 bases, and 9 bases lay in between. The CDR3 consists of 12 residues. The germline CDR1 and CDR2 sequences are MNHEY and SVGEGT. This CDR3 is CASSATGTEAFF. The CDR3 DNA reads as TGTGCCAGCAGTGCAACAGGGACTGAAGCTTTCTTT.

The rearrangement joins TRBV7-9 to TRBJ1-2; tentative D call: TRBD1 (6 bases). Germline V gene sequence: CDR1 SEHNR, CDR2 FQNEAQ (reference sequence). V was pared by 5 bases and J by 6 bases, with 16 bases between. This CDR3 region has 14 residues. In DNA, the CDR3 is TGTGCCAGCAGCATAGGGGGAATTGTTGATGGCTACACCTTC. Protein: CASSIGGIVDGYTF.

About this clonotype: This sequence may be a read error, since a much larger clone differs from it by one base. This likely comes from a read error, as the CDR3 has no conserved phenylalanine or tryptophan at its end. The V call is TRBV9, the J call TRBJ2-7, with TRBD2 matching 7 bases. Trimming removed 2 bases from V and 3 bases from J; junction bases left unmatched: 8. The CDR3 spans 15 residues. The germline CDR1 and CDR2 sequences are SGDLS and YYNGEE. This chain's CDR3 is CASSVDAGAVYEQYL. DNA for the CDR3: TGTGCCAGCAGCGTGGACGCGGGAGCTGTCTACGAGCAGTACTTA.

This clonotype is medium-sized within its sample. As DNA, the CDR3 is TGTGCCAGCAGCTTAGACGCAGGGGCCCTTCAGCATTTT. Its protein is CASSLDAGALQHF. The J gene is TRBJ1-5, the V gene TRBV7-8, with a tentative D call TRBD1 (6 bases). This CDR3 is 13 amino acids long. V lost 1 base to trimming and J lost 13 bases, with 14 bases between them. From germline, CDR1 is SGHVS and CDR2 FQNEAQ.

In this sample, this clonotype is medium-sized. At one end the junction does not follow the germline gene, possibly because of a read error. V is TRBV6-2 or TRBV6-3 and J is TRBJ2-7; tentatively, D is TRBD2 (6 bases). From germline, CDR1 is MNHEY and CDR2 SVGEGT. This CDR3 comprises 16 residues. CDR3 coding DNA: TGTGCCAGCAGTTACTCGCGTAGCGGTCCCTCCTACGAGCAATACTTC. It translates to CASSYSRSGPSYEQYF.

About this clonotype itself: This clone may be a read error of a much larger clone one base away. The chain carries TRBV4-1 and TRBJ2-7; D possibly corresponds to TRBD2 (5 bases). The CDR3 consists of 12 residues. CDR1 is MGHRA, CDR2 YSYEKL, per germline. The CDR3 reads CATSQLEDEQYF. The CDR3 DNA reads TGCGCCACCAGCCAACTGGAGGATGAGCAGTACTTC.

Remarks on this clonotype: One base away lies a much larger clone, so this may be a sequencing read error. The chain carries TRBV14 and TRBJ1-6; TRBD1 is a possible D gene (5 bases). The germline gives CDR1 SGHDN, CDR2 FVKESK. The CDR3 contains 15 residues. For the CDR3, the DNA is TGTGCCAGCAACCAAGATCCCCAGGGAAAGTCACCCCTCCACTTT. Its protein product is CASNQDPQGKSPLHF.

This clonotype rates as medium-sized. CDR3 region: CAWSAPGHDSSEQYF. The CDR3 bases are TGTGCCTGGAGTGCCCCGGGACACGACAGCTCCGAGCAGTACTTC. The V call is TRBV30, the J call TRBJ2-7, with TRBD1 as a possible D gene (6 bases). CDR3 length: 15 residues. V lost 1 base to trimming and J lost 6 bases, with 19 bases between them. CDR1 is GTSNPN, CDR2 SVGIG, per germline (reference sequence).

In the case of this clonotype: Given a much more abundant clone one base away, this may be a read error. The chain uses TRBV18 and TRBJ2-7; no clear D gene. The CDR3 loop spans 14 amino acids. Germline V CDR1 and CDR2: KGHSH, LQKENI. With 0 bases removed from V and 5 bases from J, the gap between germline ends came to 11 bases. CDR3 bases: TGTGCCAGCTCACCACCAGGGCCATCCCACGAGCAGTACTTC. This translates into CASSPPGPSHEQYF.

Many counts were recorded for this clonotype. The genes are TRBV5-1 and TRBJ2-7; TRBD2 aligns across 7 bases. Looked up from germline, CDR1 is SGHRS and CDR2 is YFSETQ. This CDR3 is built from 14 residues. The V gene end was trimmed by 4 bases and the J gene end by 1 base; junction bases not matched to a gene: 5. CDR3 residues: CASSTSVTSYEQYF. Written as DNA, the CDR3 is TGCGCCAGCAGCACTAGCGTAACTTCCTACGAGCAGTACTTC.

The chain has TRBV28 and TRBJ1-5; 7 nucleotides agree with TRBD1. This CDR3 comprises 18 residues. Germline V gene lookup returns CDR1 MDHEN and CDR2 SYDVKM. The V and J ends lost 3 bases and 2 bases, in that order; junction bases with no gene match: 13. CDR3 sequence: CASSLYNYRGIGNQPQHF. CDR3 DNA sequence: TGTGCCAGCAGTTTGTATAACTACAGGGGAATCGGCAATCAGCCCCAGCATTTT.

Concerning this clonotype: A read error is possible here, since a much larger clone lies one base away. The chain has TRBV6-1 and TRBJ1-3; D ambiguous. Germline loops: CDR1 MNHNS, CDR2 SASEGT. Trimming removed 5 bases from V and 4 bases from J, with 12 bases in between. This CDR3 comprises 14 residues. The CDR3 spells CASSPRILGNTIYF. CDR3 sequence (DNA): TGTGCCAGCAGTCCCCGGATCCTAGGAAACACCATATATTTT.

The chain links TRBV5-1 to TRBJ2-7, with 9 nucleotides matching TRBD1. In germline, CDR1 is SGHRS, CDR2 YFSETQ. The CDR3 contains 16 residues. J was trimmed by 5 bases and V by 2 bases; bases with no gene match: 11. CDR3 amino acids: CASSFTSGQGNHEQYF. CDR3 coding DNA: TGCGCCAGCAGCTTCACCTCGGGACAGGGAAACCACGAGCAGTACTTC. The full variable domain, its missing parts supplied by reference TRBV5-1 and TRBJ2-7, is KAGVTQTPRYLIKTRGQQVTLSCSPISGHRSVSWYQQTPGQGLQFLFEYFSETQRNKGNFPGRFSGRQFSNSRSEMNVSTLELGDSALYLCASSFTSGQGNHEQYFGPGTRLTVT.

Worth noting for this clonotype: A read error may explain this, as a much larger clone is one base away. In DNA, the CDR3 is TGCGCCAGCATCCCCGGGGTCAATTCACCCCTCCACTTT. Translated: CASIPGVNSPLHF. The J gene is TRBJ1-6, the V gene TRBV5-1, with unresolved D. With 6 bases removed from V and 7 bases from J, the gap between germline ends came to 11 bases. The CDR3 covers 13 residues. Germline CDR1 SGHRS, CDR2 YFSETQ.

This clonotype was seen more than once but under ten times. V and J are TRBV4-3 and TRBJ2-4, with 7 nucleotides matching TRBD1. Germline trimming cut 2 bases from V and 1 base from J; bases unmatched to any gene: 2. The germline gives CDR1 LGHNA, CDR2 YSLEER. The CDR3 runs 15 residues. DNA for the CDR3: TGCGCCAGCAGCCAAAACAGGGGCGCCAAAAACATTCAGTACTTC. It codes for CASSQNRGAKNIQYF.

This chain uses TRBV3-1 with TRBJ2-5; 7 bases align to TRBD2. Per germline, CDR1 LGHDT and CDR2 YNNKEL (reference sequence). The V and J ends lost 4 bases and 4 bases, in that order; junction bases with no gene match: 6. The CDR3 is made up of 14 amino acids. CDR3 bases: TGTGCCAGCAGCCCATGGGGGGGTCGAGAGACCCAGTACTTC. It translates to CASSPWGGRETQYF.

This clonotype came up many times. The rearrangement links TRBV20-1 to TRBJ1-2, with D possibly being TRBD1 (6 bases). V shed 4 bases and J shed 5 bases, with 17 bases lying between them. This CDR3 contains 14 residues. CDR1 and CDR2 from the germline V gene are DFQATT and SNEGSKA (reference sequence). CDR3 DNA sequence: TGCAGTGCTAATTATGCAGGGGATTTGTATGGCTACACCTTC. It is translated as CSANYAGDLYGYTF.

The table lists this clonotype with a few counts. The genes are TRBV9 and TRBJ2-7, with D possibly TRBD2 on 6 matching bases. Germline CDR1 SGDLS, CDR2 YYNGEE. The CDR3 contains 14 residues. V was cut by 4 bases and J by 5 bases, with 16 bases left in between. CDR3 amino acids: CASSRRLDWDEQYF. The CDR3 region has the DNA TGTGCCAGCAGCAGACGACTAGACTGGGACGAGCAGTACTTC.

This clonotype has at least ten counts. The chain links TRBV2 to TRBJ2-1; possibly TRBD2 for D (6 bases). Germline CDR1 and CDR2: SNHLY and FYNNEI. V was pared by 3 bases and J by 5 bases, with 23 bases between. This CDR3 is built from 18 residues. The CDR3 nucleotides are TGTGCCAGCAGTGACGATTTCCCAACTCGCGGGGCGAACAATGAGCAGTTCTTC. Its translation: CASSDDFPTRGANNEQFF.

In its sample, this clonotype was seen many times. J is TRBJ2-7 and V is TRBV10-3, with 7 bases fitting TRBD2. CDR1 ENHRY and CDR2 SYGVKD come from the germline V gene. This CDR3 has 18 amino acids. With V trimmed by 3 bases and J by 2 bases, 16 bases remained unmatched. The CDR3 DNA follows: TGTGCCATCAGTGATCAATCCCATCTACTAGCGCCCACCTACGAGCAGTACTTC. Translation: CAISDQSHLLAPTYEQYF.

On this clonotype: This may be a read error: a much more frequent sequence differs by one nucleotide. The chain couples TRBV27 to TRBJ1-6; 9 bases map to TRBD1. The CDR3 length is 19 residues. Germline V gene sequence: CDR1 MNHEY, CDR2 SMNVEV (reference sequence). The V segment lost 0 bases and the J segment 4 bases; nucleotides outside the gene matches: 10. The CDR3: CASSLSVQGAQGYNSPLHF. The CDR3 DNA is TGTGCCAGCAGTTTATCCGTACAGGGGGCCCAAGGATATAATTCACCCCTCCACTTT.

This clonotype is medium-sized in the sample. The chain joins TRBV20-1 to TRBJ2-7, with 8 positions matching TRBD1. With V trimmed by 1 base and J by 0 bases, 5 bases remained unmatched. This CDR3 region has 15 residues. From germline, CDR1 is DFQATT and CDR2 SNEGSKA (reference sequence). The CDR3 here is CSARARDRSSYEQYF. DNA for the CDR3: TGCAGTGCTAGAGCCCGGGACAGGAGCTCCTACGAGCAGTACTTC.

About this clonotype itself: This may be a read error: a much more frequent sequence differs by one nucleotide. The chain recombines TRBV6-1 with TRBJ1-1; maybe TRBD1 (6 bases). The CDR3 extends over 16 amino acids. Germline CDR1 reads MNHNS; CDR2 reads SASEGT. The CDR3 here is CTSTKNGGGGYTEAFF. Written as DNA, the CDR3 is TGTACCAGCACCAAAAACGGGGGGGGCGGGTACACTGAAGCTTTCTTT.

This chain links TRBV4-1 with TRBJ2-2; D is undetermined. Germline CDR1 and CDR2: MGHRA and YSYEKL. V lost 7 bases and J 10 bases, leaving 16 bases between the germline ends. The CDR3 has 13 residues. CDR3 sequence reads: CASIPSRPPELFF. The CDR3 DNA follows: TGCGCCAGCATCCCAAGTAGGCCTCCGGAGCTGTTTTTT.

Relative to its sample, this clonotype is medium-sized. The CDR3 loop reads CASSFEGNYGYTF. The CDR3 coding sequence is TGTGCCAGCAGTTTCGAGGGGAACTATGGCTACACCTTC. The chain combines TRBV27 with TRBJ1-2; D might be TRBD1 (5 bases). V shed 3 bases and J shed 2 bases, with 7 bases lying between them. Germline V gives CDR1 MNHEY, CDR2 SMNVEV (reference sequence). The CDR3 is 13 amino acids.

Remarks on this clonotype: The junction does not match germline at one end; this may be a read error. This chain uses TRBV12-5 with TRBJ2-1; D perhaps matches TRBD1 (6 bases). CDR3 length equals 16 residues. Germline assignment: CDR1 LGHNT and CDR2 FRNRAP. The chain's CDR3 is CASGLTGTSSYNEHFF. As DNA, the CDR3 is TGTGCTAGTGGTTTGACTGGGACAAGCTCCTACAATGAGCATTTCTTC. Variable domain in full (rest from reference TRBV12-5 and TRBJ2-1): DARVTQTPRHKVTEMGQEVTMRCQPILGHNTVFWYRQTMMQGLELLAYFRNRAPLDDSGMPKDRFSAEMPDATLATLKIQPSEPRDSAVYFCASGLTGTSSYNEHFFGPGTRLTVL.